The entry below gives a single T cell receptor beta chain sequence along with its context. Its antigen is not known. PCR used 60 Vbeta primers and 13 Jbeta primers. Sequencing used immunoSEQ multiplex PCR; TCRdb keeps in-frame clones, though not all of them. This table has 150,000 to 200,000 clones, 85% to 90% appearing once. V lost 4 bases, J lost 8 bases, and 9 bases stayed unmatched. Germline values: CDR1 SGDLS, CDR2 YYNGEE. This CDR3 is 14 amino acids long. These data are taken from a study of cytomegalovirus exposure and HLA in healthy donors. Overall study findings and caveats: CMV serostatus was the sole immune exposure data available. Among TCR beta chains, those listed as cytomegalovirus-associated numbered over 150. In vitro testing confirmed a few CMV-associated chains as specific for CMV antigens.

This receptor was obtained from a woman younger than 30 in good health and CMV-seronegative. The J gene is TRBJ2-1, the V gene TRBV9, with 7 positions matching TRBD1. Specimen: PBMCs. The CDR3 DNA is TGTGCCAGCAGCCCTCAACAGGGGATATATGAGCAGTTCTTC. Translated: CASSPQQGIYEQFF.